This TCR beta chain was found in a study of cytomegalovirus exposure and HLA in healthy donors. Overall study findings and caveats: When analyzed later, a missense DCLRE1C variant was found to be linked to TCR beta V- and J-gene trimming. Follow-up analysis seemed to connect common viral pathogens with several of the most significant clusters identified.

The V gene lost 4 bases and the J gene lost 0 bases, with 13 bases spanning the gap. CDR3 size: 16 residues. Germline V CDR1 and CDR2: LGHNA, YNFKEQ. Vbeta (60) and Jbeta (13) primers were used in the PCR. Generated by immunoSEQ multiplex PCR, the TCRdb table keeps only in-frame clones and is missing some. The repertoire holds about 100,000 clones, 76% seen once, with about 4.2% in the top ten. Remarks on this clone: Its antigen is unknown.

Source material: PBMCs. The origin of this receptor is a woman aged 45-59 years in good health and CMV-seropositive. The genes are TRBV4-2 and TRBJ1-3; D remains unclear. This CDR3 reads CASSPGRASSGNTIYF. The CDR3 DNA follows: TGTGCCAGCAGCCCTGGGAGGGCTTCCTCTGGAAACACCATATATTTT.